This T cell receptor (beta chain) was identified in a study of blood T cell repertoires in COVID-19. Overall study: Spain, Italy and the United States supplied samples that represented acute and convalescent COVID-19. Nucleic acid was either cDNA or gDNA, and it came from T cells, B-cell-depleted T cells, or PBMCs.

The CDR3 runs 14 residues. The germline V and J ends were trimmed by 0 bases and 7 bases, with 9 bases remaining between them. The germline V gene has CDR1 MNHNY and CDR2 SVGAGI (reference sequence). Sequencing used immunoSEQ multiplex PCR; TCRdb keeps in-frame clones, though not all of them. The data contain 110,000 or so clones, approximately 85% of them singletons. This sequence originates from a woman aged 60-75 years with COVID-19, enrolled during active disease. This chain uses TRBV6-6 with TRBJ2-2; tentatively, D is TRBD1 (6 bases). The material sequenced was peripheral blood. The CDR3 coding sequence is TGTGCCAGCAGTTACTCGATACAGGGCGGGGAGCTGTTTTTT. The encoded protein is CASSYSIQGGELFF.